Each of the 17 T cell receptor beta chains below was sequenced from the same sample in a study of a mutant IDH1 vaccine in newly diagnosed glioma. The method was immunoSEQ multiplex PCR; TCRdb's version includes in-frame clones alone and lacks a portion of them. This table has about 63,000 clones, around four fifths appearing once. Time point here: baseline, week 1 (first vaccination visit). Treatment specified: pre-vaccination baseline after standard-of-care therapy. This material consisted of peripheral blood mononuclear cells (PBMCs), taken from a glioma patient treated with radiotherapy, temozolomide or both. The receptors originated from a woman between 18 and 29 years old with glioma. Some clones in this sample may be carry-over from other donors' samples.

This rearrangement joins TRBV10-2 to TRBJ2-5; D unclear. The CDR3 sequence is 10 residues long. The V end was cut by 6 bases, the J end by 4 bases, with 3 bases between. Looked up from germline, CDR1 is WSHSY and CDR2 is SAAADI. CDR3 in DNA: TGCGCCAGCAGGGGAGAGACCCAGTACTTC. Residues: CASRGETQYF.

The chain has TRBV10-3 and TRBJ2-5, with D possibly TRBD1 on 6 matching bases. Per the germline V gene, CDR1 is ENHRY and CDR2 is SYGVKD. V was pared by 10 bases and J by 5 bases, with 14 bases between. This CDR3 spans 12 amino acids. The CDR3 nucleotides are TGTGCCACCAGGGGCCTCGGGGAGACCCAGTACTTC. It yields the protein CATRGLGETQYF.

The V gene is TRBV4-2, the J gene TRBJ2-3; D gene uncertain. The CDR3 has 15 residues. Germline values: CDR1 LGHNA, CDR2 YNFKEQ. Deletions cut 6 bases from V and 2 bases from J, with 15 bases between. CDR3 sequence: CASSYGDAATDTQYF. CDR3 DNA sequence: TGTGCCAGCAGTTACGGAGACGCGGCCACAGATACGCAGTATTTT.

V is TRBV19 and J is TRBJ2-2, with 8 positions matching TRBD2. This CDR3 has 14 amino acids. Germline values: CDR1 LNHDA, CDR2 SQIVND (reference sequence). The V segment lost 7 bases and the J segment 7 bases; nucleotides outside the gene matches: 8. Written as DNA, the CDR3 is TGTGCCAGTAAAGACAGCGGGGGCCTCGGGGAGCTGTTTTTT. It translates to CASKDSGGLGELFF. Looking up the rest from reference TRBV19 and TRBJ2-2 gives the full variable domain: DGGITQSPKYLFRKEGQNVTLSCEQNLNHDAMYWYRQDPGQGLRLIYYSQIVNDFQKGDIAEGYSVSREKKESFPLTVTSAQKNPTAFYLCASKDSGGLGELFFGEGSRLTVL.

The genes are TRBV7-2 and TRBJ1-6, with a tentative D call TRBD1 (6 bases). The CDR3 is 14 residues long. V was clipped by 1 base and J by 9 bases, with 10 bases between them. The germline CDR1 and CDR2 sequences are SGHTA and FQGNSA. The CDR3 region has the DNA TGTGCCAGCAGCTTAGAGGGGGGTATTTCACCCCTCCACTTT. Its translation: CASSLEGGISPLHF.

The chain joins TRBV4-1 to TRBJ2-7; 10 nucleotides match TRBD1. This CDR3 contains 13 residues. V lost 8 bases to trimming and J lost 5 bases; unmatched junction nucleotides: 6. Per germline, CDR1 MGHRA and CDR2 YSYEKL. The CDR3 here is CASSRQGANEQYF. In DNA, the CDR3 is TGCGCCAGCTCCCGACAGGGGGCAAACGAGCAGTACTTC.

The chain's CDR3 is CASSEGTGGGYGYTF. CDR3 nucleotides: TGCGCCAGCAGCGAAGGGACAGGGGGAGGCTATGGCTACACCTTC. This chain joins TRBV5-1 and TRBJ1-2; 11 bases fit TRBD1. Germline loops: CDR1 SGHRS, CDR2 YFSETQ. This CDR3 has 15 amino acids. With 4 bases clipped from V and 4 bases from J, the junction kept 6 bases outside the gene matches.

The chain employs TRBV30 and TRBJ1-1; TRBD1 is a possible D gene (5 bases). The CDR3 has 13 amino acids. Germline-derived CDR1 and CDR2 are GTSNPN and SVGIG (reference sequence). Trimming removed 2 bases at V and 4 bases at J, with 11 bases between. CDR3 sequence (DNA): TGTGCCTGGAGTCTAGGGGATTTCACTGAAGCTTTCTTT. Translation gives CAWSLGDFTEAFF.

The chain carries TRBV14 and TRBJ1-1; perhaps TRBD1 as D (6 bases). Germline assignment: CDR1 SGHDN and CDR2 FVKESK. The CDR3 loop spans 16 amino acids. V lost 0 bases to trimming and J lost 0 bases, with 11 bases between them. The CDR3 sequence: CASSQEGGGVNTEAFF. In nucleotides, the CDR3 is TGTGCCAGCAGCCAAGAAGGGGGGGGTGTGAACACTGAAGCTTTCTTT.

The CDR3 spells CASSISSGSNYGYTF. For the CDR3, the DNA is TGTGCCAGTAGTATATCGTCCGGGTCTAACTATGGCTACACCTTC. The J gene is TRBJ1-2, the V gene TRBV19, with D unclear. The V end was cut by 2 bases, the J end by 0 bases, with 10 bases between. Germline V gene sequence: CDR1 LNHDA, CDR2 SQIVND (reference sequence). This CDR3 is built from 15 residues.

V is TRBV14 and J is TRBJ2-7; D is unclear. V was clipped by 3 bases and J by 2 bases, with 11 bases between them. The CDR3 extends over 14 amino acids. Germline CDR1 and CDR2: SGHDN and FVKESK. CDR3 in amino acids: CASSHPGRPYEQYF. The CDR3 DNA follows: TGTGCCAGCAGCCACCCCGGGCGGCCCTACGAGCAGTACTTC.

This chain links TRBV4-2 with TRBJ2-1, with 8 bases fitting TRBD2. The V gene end was trimmed by 0 bases and the J gene end by 10 bases; junction bases not matched to a gene: 2. CDR3 length: 13 amino acids. Germline V lookup: CDR1 LGHNA, CDR2 YNFKEQ. The chain's CDR3 is CASSQDRGGEQFF. DNA of the CDR3: TGTGCCAGCAGCCAAGACCGGGGGGGCGAGCAGTTCTTC.

The chain employs TRBV19 and TRBJ1-2; no reliable D call. The germline V and J ends were trimmed by 1 base and 2 bases, with 14 bases remaining between them. Germline loops: CDR1 LNHDA, CDR2 SQIVND (reference sequence). This CDR3 is built from 16 residues. Written as DNA, the CDR3 is TGTGCCAGTAGTATAGCCCCTCCGCGACTCAACTATGGCTACACCTTC. Encoded protein: CASSIAPPRLNYGYTF. The full variable domain, rest sourced from reference TRBV19 and TRBJ1-2, is DGGITQSPKYLFRKEGQNVTLSCEQNLNHDAMYWYRQDPGQGLRLIYYSQIVNDFQKGDIAEGYSVSREKKESFPLTVTSAQKNPTAFYLCASSIAPPRLNYGYTFGSGTRLTVV.

There are a few counts of this clone. This chain links TRBV28 with TRBJ1-4; D is uncertain. The V gene lost 4 bases and the J gene lost 0 bases, with 6 bases spanning the gap. CDR1 MDHEN and CDR2 SYDVKM come from the germline V gene. This CDR3 contains 14 residues. CDR3 DNA: TGTGCCAGCAGTTCAAGGGCAACTAATGAAAAACTGTTTTTT. Its translation: CASSSRATNEKLFF.

V gene TRBV6-1 combines with J gene TRBJ1-1, with a tentative D call TRBD1 (6 bases). The CDR3 loop spans 16 amino acids. CDR1 is MNHNS and CDR2 is SASEGT in the germline V gene. V was pared by 0 bases and J by 5 bases, with 16 bases between. The CDR3 DNA is TGTGCCAGCAGTGAAGCGCTGTACAGGGTAGGAACTGAAGCTTTCTTT. This gives the protein CASSEALYRVGTEAFF.

This rearrangement joins TRBV5-5 to TRBJ1-1, with a weak D call TRBD1 (5 bases). This CDR3 contains 14 residues. V was shortened by 5 bases and J by 4 bases, with 15 bases between the two germline ends. Germline loops: CDR1 SGHKS, CDR2 YYEKEE (reference sequence). The CDR3 nucleotides read TGTGCCAGCAGTTCAGGATTCGGGACCACTGAAGCTTTCTTT. It translates to CASSSGFGTTEAFF. Variable domain in full (rest from reference TRBV5-5 and TRBJ1-1): DAGVTQSPTHLIKTRGQQVTLRCSPISGHKSVSWYQQVLGQGPQFIFQYYEKEERGRGNFPDRFSARQFPNYSSELNVNALLLGDSALYLCASSSGFGTTEAFFGQGTRLTVV.

CDR3 sequence reads: CASSGEFRGYGGYTF. The CDR3 coding sequence is TGTGCCAGCTCTGGGGAGTTCAGGGGGTATGGTGGCTACACCTTC. V gene TRBV2 combines with J gene TRBJ1-2; the match to TRBD1 covers 7 bases. The CDR3 runs to 15 residues. The V segment lost 8 bases and the J segment 7 bases; nucleotides outside the gene matches: 16. CDR1 and CDR2 (germline): SNHLY, FYNNEI.